The clone carrying this T cell receptor (beta chain) was counted between two and nine times. Its specificity is not known. The sample comes from a study of identical twins. Overall study results and limits: Insertions ran lower in abundant cord blood beta clonotypes, though not in memory repertoires.

MiXCR, applied by TCRdb to the 5' RACE reads, yields one record per CDR3 protein. Of 550,000 to 800,000 distinct CDR3 sequences in the sample, 7.1% were seen once. This sample also belongs to another study, concerning yellow fever vaccine responses in identical twins.

The receptor's source is a woman between 18 and 29 years old in good health. The sample consisted of PBMCs.

Here the CDR3 reads CASSSSGGTGELFF. The CDR3 nucleotides are TGTGCCAGCAGCTCCTCGGGGGGGACCGGGGAGCTGTTTTTT. The rearrangement links TRBV5-5 to TRBJ2-2; TRBD2 aligns across 8 bases. The CDR3 covers 14 residues. The V and J ends lost 3 bases and 5 bases, in that order; junction bases with no gene match: 3. Looked up from germline, CDR1 is SGHKS and CDR2 is YYEKEE (reference sequence). The entire variable domain, with the rest obtained from reference TRBV5-5 and TRBJ2-2, is as follows: DAGVTQSPTHLIKTRGQQVTLRCSPISGHKSVSWYQQVLGQGPQFIFQYYEKEERGRGNFPDRFSARQFPNYSSELNVNALLLGDSALYLCASSSSGGTGELFFGEGSRLTVL.